This is a list of T cell receptor beta chains from one sample in a study of T cell repertoires and leukemia-associated antigens. Their target antigens are unknown. One entry per CDR3 protein results from TCRdb running MiXCR on the 5' RACE reads. The table records more than 8,000 distinct CDR3 sequences, about 40% of them present only once. Material: CD3+ T cells sorted from blood and cultured. The source is a female donor in good health. The CDR3 runs from the conserved cysteine through the conserved F or W. Each record gives: J gene, V gene, clone size, D gene, CDR3 protein, CDR3 DNA. The D gene is left open where the match is weak. The size of a clone is reported for some rows only, either as once, few or many, or as a class for expanded clones.

j_call: TRBJ2-7
v_call: TRBV7-9
clone_size: NA
d_call: TRBD1
cdr3_aa: CASSSGTGERSYEQYF
cdr3_nt: TGTGCCAGCAGCTCGGGGACAGGGGAACGTTCCTACGAGCAGTACTTC

j_call: TRBJ1-3
v_call: TRBV6-2/TRBV6-3
clone_size: many
d_call: NA
cdr3_aa: CASRPGHGPGNTIYF
cdr3_nt: TGTGCCAGCAGACCGGGACACGGACCTGGAAACACCATATATTTT

j_call: TRBJ1-3
v_call: TRBV5-1
clone_size: few
d_call: TRBD1
cdr3_aa: CASSLWPGQLREDGNTIYF
cdr3_nt: TGCGCCAGCAGCTTGTGGCCGGGACAGTTAAGGGAGGATGGAAACACCATATATTTT

j_call: TRBJ2-7
v_call: TRBV7-9
clone_size: many
d_call: TRBD1
cdr3_aa: CASSRRQGDKGEQYF
cdr3_nt: TGTGCCAGCAGCCGTAGACAGGGGGATAAGGGCGAGCAGTACTTC

j_call: TRBJ1-4
v_call: TRBV7-2
clone_size: NA
d_call: TRBD1
cdr3_aa: CASSWTGPNEKLFF
cdr3_nt: TGTGCCAGCAGCTGGACAGGCCCTAATGAAAAACTGTTTTTT

j_call: TRBJ1-4
v_call: TRBV20-1
clone_size: NA
d_call: NA
cdr3_aa: CSARDPEGEKLFF
cdr3_nt: TGCAGTGCTAGAGATCCGGAAGGAGAAAAACTGTTTTTT

j_call: TRBJ1-6
v_call: TRBV20-1
clone_size: NA
d_call: TRBD1
cdr3_aa: CSASRQGANSPLHF
cdr3_nt: TGCAGTGCTAGTCGACAGGGGGCTAATTCACCCCTCCACTTT

j_call: TRBJ1-6
v_call: TRBV12-3/TRBV12-4
clone_size: NA
d_call: NA
cdr3_aa: CASSLFQGNSPLHF
cdr3_nt: TGTGCCAGCAGTTTATTCCAGGGGAATTCACCCCTCCACTTT

j_call: TRBJ2-1
v_call: TRBV9
clone_size: many
d_call: TRBD2
cdr3_aa: CASSVVAGAYNEQFF
cdr3_nt: TGTGCCAGCAGCGTAGTAGCGGGGGCCTACAATGAGCAGTTCTTC

j_call: TRBJ2-3
v_call: TRBV20-1
clone_size: NA
d_call: NA
cdr3_aa: CSADPRASSPSLTDTQYF
cdr3_nt: TGCAGTGCCGACCCTCGAGCCAGCAGCCCCAGTCTCACAGATACGCAGTATTTT

j_call: TRBJ2-3
v_call: TRBV5-1
clone_size: NA
d_call: TRBD2
cdr3_aa: CASSFWAGEGNTQYF
cdr3_nt: TGCGCCAGCAGCTTTTGGGCGGGAGAGGGAAATACGCAGTATTTT

j_call: TRBJ2-5
v_call: TRBV5-5
clone_size: few
d_call: NA
cdr3_aa: CASSLLTGAGKTQYF
cdr3_nt: TGTGCCAGCAGCTTGCTGACCGGGGCCGGTAAGACCCAGTACTTC

j_call: TRBJ2-3
v_call: TRBV25-1
clone_size: NA
d_call: NA
cdr3_aa: CASSEGQRTDTQYF
cdr3_nt: TGTGCCAGCAGTGAAGGACAGCGCACAGATACGCAGTATTTT

j_call: TRBJ2-1
v_call: TRBV24-1
clone_size: NA
d_call: NA
cdr3_aa: CATSDPGGGVINEQFF
cdr3_nt: TGTGCCACCAGTGACCCTGGAGGAGGGGTCATCAATGAGCAGTTCTTC

j_call: TRBJ2-6
v_call: TRBV6-2/TRBV6-3
clone_size: many
d_call: NA
cdr3_aa: CASSYFPSSGANVLTF
cdr3_nt: TGTGCCAGCAGTTACTTCCCTAGTTCTGGGGCCAACGTCCTGACTTTC

j_call: TRBJ1-5
v_call: TRBV4-1
clone_size: NA
d_call: NA
cdr3_aa: CASSQVQGHNQPQHF
cdr3_nt: TGCGCCAGCAGCCAAGTCCAGGGCCACAATCAGCCCCAGCATTTT

j_call: TRBJ2-5
v_call: TRBV5-1
clone_size: NA
d_call: TRBD2
cdr3_aa: CASSLSSGSPQETQYF
cdr3_nt: TGCGCCAGCAGCCTCTCTAGCGGGAGTCCCCAAGAGACCCAGTACTTC

j_call: TRBJ2-1
v_call: TRBV28
clone_size: NA
d_call: TRBD2
cdr3_aa: CASTHGGTSSYNEQFF
cdr3_nt: TGTGCCAGCACTCATGGAGGGACTAGCTCCTACAATGAGCAGTTCTTC

j_call: TRBJ1-5
v_call: TRBV6-1
clone_size: NA
d_call: NA
cdr3_aa: CASSRRTSTDTQHF
cdr3_nt: TGCGCCAGCAGTAGACGGACTAGCACAGATACGCAGCATTTT

j_call: TRBJ2-3
v_call: TRBV28
clone_size: NA
d_call: NA
cdr3_aa: CASSLKGVPTDTQYF
cdr3_nt: TGTGCCAGCAGTTTAAAGGGGGTTCCGACAGATACGCAGTATTTT

j_call: TRBJ2-7
v_call: TRBV12-3/TRBV12-4
clone_size: once
d_call: TRBD1
cdr3_aa: CASSQQGRVYEQYF
cdr3_nt: TGTGCCAGCAGCCAACAGGGGAGAGTCTACGAGCAGTACTTC

j_call: TRBJ1-1
v_call: TRBV18
clone_size: many
d_call: NA
cdr3_aa: CASSPRQVGNTEAFF
cdr3_nt: TGTGCCAGCTCACCCAGACAGGTTGGGAACACTGAAGCTTTCTTT

j_call: TRBJ2-6
v_call: TRBV12-3/TRBV12-4
clone_size: many
d_call: NA
cdr3_aa: CASSFSASGANVLTF
cdr3_nt: TGTGCCAGCAGTTTTTCCGCCTCTGGGGCCAACGTCCTGACTTTC

j_call: TRBJ2-2
v_call: TRBV12-3/TRBV12-4
clone_size: few
d_call: NA
cdr3_aa: CASSQFRINTGELFF
cdr3_nt: TGTGCCAGCAGCCAATTCCGAATCAACACCGGGGAGCTGTTTTTT

j_call: TRBJ1-5
v_call: TRBV12-3/TRBV12-4
clone_size: NA
d_call: TRBD1
cdr3_aa: CASSPGTGRNQPRHF
cdr3_nt: TGTGCCAGCAGCCCCGGGACAGGGCGCAATCAGCCCCGGCATTTT

j_call: TRBJ2-1
v_call: TRBV9
clone_size: many
d_call: TRBD2
cdr3_aa: CASSVGLAVNNEQFF
cdr3_nt: TGTGCCAGCAGCGTAGGGCTAGCGGTAAACAATGAGCAGTTCTTC

j_call: TRBJ2-7
v_call: TRBV12-3/TRBV12-4
clone_size: few
d_call: NA
cdr3_aa: CASSLRGAQPYEQYF
cdr3_nt: TGTGCCAGCAGTTTAAGGGGTGCCCAGCCTTACGAGCAGTACTTC

j_call: TRBJ2-5
v_call: TRBV5-1
clone_size: medium-sized
d_call: TRBD1
cdr3_aa: CASRTGGKETQYF
cdr3_nt: TGCGCCAGCAGAACAGGGGGCAAGGAGACCCAGTACTTC

j_call: TRBJ2-5
v_call: TRBV5-1
clone_size: NA
d_call: NA
cdr3_aa: CASRSLPQETQYF
cdr3_nt: TGCGCCAGCCGCTCACTCCCTCAAGAGACCCAGTACTTC

j_call: TRBJ2-5
v_call: TRBV7-2
clone_size: NA
d_call: NA
cdr3_aa: CASSFHSQETQYF
cdr3_nt: TGTGCCAGCAGCTTCCACAGCCAAGAGACCCAGTACTTC

j_call: TRBJ2-1
v_call: TRBV12-3/TRBV12-4
clone_size: NA
d_call: TRBD2
cdr3_aa: CASSIEYLAGGPHEQFF
cdr3_nt: TGTGCCAGCAGTATCGAATATTTGGCGGGAGGGCCGCATGAGCAGTTCTTC

j_call: TRBJ1-6
v_call: TRBV4-3
clone_size: few
d_call: NA
cdr3_aa: CASSQERQGSYNSPLHF
cdr3_nt: TGCGCCAGCAGCCAAGAGCGGCAGGGCTCCTATAATTCACCCCTCCACTTT

j_call: TRBJ2-7
v_call: TRBV20-1
clone_size: NA
d_call: NA
cdr3_aa: CSAREQRLSYEQYF
cdr3_nt: TGCAGTGCTAGAGAGCAGCGCCTCTCCTACGAGCAGTACTTC

j_call: TRBJ2-7
v_call: TRBV7-2
clone_size: many
d_call: TRBD1
cdr3_aa: CASSSPGQTSYEQYF
cdr3_nt: TGTGCCAGCAGCTCCCCGGGACAGACATCCTACGAGCAGTACTTC

j_call: TRBJ2-5
v_call: TRBV12-3/TRBV12-4
clone_size: NA
d_call: TRBD1
cdr3_aa: CASSLGQLQETQYF
cdr3_nt: TGTGCCAGCAGTTTGGGACAGCTCCAAGAGACCCAGTACTTC

j_call: TRBJ1-4
v_call: TRBV12-3/TRBV12-4
clone_size: NA
d_call: TRBD1
cdr3_aa: CASSLGQGIEKLFF
cdr3_nt: TGTGCCAGCAGTTTAGGACAGGGGATAGAAAAACTGTTTTTT

j_call: TRBJ2-2
v_call: TRBV5-5
clone_size: NA
d_call: TRBD1
cdr3_aa: CASSYRGSGELFF
cdr3_nt: TGTGCCAGCAGCTACAGGGGTTCCGGGGAGCTGTTTTTT

j_call: TRBJ1-2
v_call: TRBV15
clone_size: NA
d_call: NA
cdr3_aa: CATSRVRAGYGYTF
cdr3_nt: TGTGCCACCAGCAGAGTCCGGGCGGGCTATGGCTACACCTTC

j_call: TRBJ2-3
v_call: TRBV20-1
clone_size: NA
d_call: NA
cdr3_aa: CSAYRSADTQYF
cdr3_nt: TGCAGTGCCTATCGGTCCGCGGATACGCAGTATTTT

j_call: TRBJ2-5
v_call: TRBV4-3
clone_size: medium-sized
d_call: NA
cdr3_aa: CASSHRDKETQYF
cdr3_nt: TGCGCCAGCAGCCACCGCGATAAAGAGACCCAGTACTTC

j_call: TRBJ2-3
v_call: TRBV7-2
clone_size: many
d_call: TRBD1
cdr3_aa: CASSKDRSTDTQYF
cdr3_nt: TGTGCCAGCAGCAAGGACAGGAGCACAGATACGCAGTATTTT

j_call: TRBJ2-1
v_call: TRBV18
clone_size: few
d_call: TRBD2
cdr3_aa: CASSPGRRQGLAGEREFF
cdr3_nt: TGTGCCAGCTCACCCGGCCGCCGGCAGGGACTAGCGGGAGAAAGGGAATTCTTC